This T cell receptor beta chain stems from a study of shared clonotypes between healthy human individuals. Notes on the study in general: Estimated richness values were generally larger in naive subsets than in memory subsets. Some clonotypes were shared by all four sorted-subset donors, while others were not shared. The non-shared ones had lower generation probabilities than the shared ones.

CD45RO-negative cells were positively selected for CCR7, leaving out terminally differentiated effector memory CD45RA+ cells. Sequenced by immunoSEQ multiplex PCR; TCRdb stores in-frame clones only, minus some. Of 1.5 million to 2.5 million clones in the sample, roughly 94% are singletons; the top ten hold approximately 1.2%. About this clone: Its matching antigen is unknown.

This TCR came from a man aged 18 to 30 in good health. The sequenced sample was naive CD8+ T cells sorted from blood.

CDR3: CASSEAQGSYNSPLHF. CDR3 nucleotides: TGTGCCAGCAGTGAAGCCCAGGGTTCCTATAATTCACCCCTCCACTTT. This chain connects TRBV6-1 to TRBJ1-6; perhaps TRBD1 as D (5 bases). Trimming took 0 bases from V and 1 from J, leaving 7 bases between them. Per germline, CDR1 MNHNS and CDR2 SASEGT. The CDR3 consists of 16 residues.